The present TCR beta chain was sequenced within a study of cytomegalovirus exposure and HLA in healthy donors (TCRdb year 2017). Background for the entire study: According to an earlier analysis of a few hundred of the donors, 150 million to 200 million T cells yielded roughly 100 million unique TCR beta sequences and 276 Gb of sequence data. To predict cytomegalovirus infection status, the study brought together high-throughput TCR immunosequencing, statistical association of individual TCRs with disease status, and machine learning. In a later analysis, previously published TCR beta repertoires from more than 500 donors were re-analyzed and high-resolution HLA genotyping was added so that TCR occurrence patterns could be studied. All discovery cohort repertoires had been generated on a single sequencing platform. An early release that covered approximately 600 HLA-typed donors contained 250 to 350 gigabases of sequencing data and roughly 84 million unique TCR sequences. In the later analysis, no new phenotypic data were used to find candidate immune exposures; instead, reliance was placed on TCR beta sequences and their occurrence across donors. The study was designed to test whether signatures of past pathogen exposure could be identified by cataloging public T cell receptors. Across some 400 genotyped donors of the cohort, an average of 235,054 unique TCR beta nucleotide sequences per donor were sequenced, and roughly 20% of those sequences were non-productive. Of the 300 to 500 genotyped donors, approximately 80% were placed in the genetic ancestry cluster associated with self-reported Caucasian donors. About five DR-DQ haplotypes were treated as single units for association and clustering because of strong linkage in the cohort. Donor age, sex, ethnicity and CMV serostatus were collected together with the repertoire data. Both class I and class II loci were covered by HLA typing, at four-digit resolution. Along with the roughly 670-subject first cohort, a separate validation cohort of 120 different subjects was used. The number of donors typed differed by locus, with 629-630 for A, B, C, DRB1 and DQB1, 522 for DQA1, about 610 for DPA1, and some 440 for DPB1. The study used immunosequencing to profile the T cell repertoires of 670 or so subjects and linked those repertoires to cytomegalovirus serostatus. A later genetic analysis took genome-wide SNP genotypes for about 55% of the 666 donors and used that subset as a discovery cohort. To decide whether each TCR beta V gene segment behaved as functional or pseudogenic, an earlier analysis of approximately 620 of the donors relied on high-throughput TCR beta sequencing.

The cohort consisted of 600 to 700 healthy bone marrow donors. All cohort members were sampled while nominally healthy, although unrecorded immune exposures were likely present. The donor tested CMV seronegative and was one of the 352 seronegative cohort members. A peripheral blood sample was collected from each donor, and TCR beta sequencing was performed on peripheral blood mononuclear cells. Genomic DNA extraction from the blood cell samples was performed with the Qiagen DNeasy Blood Extraction Kit. A remark on this clone: Its antigen has not been determined. No per-base quality is available; no much larger clone lies one base away.

Points the paper makes about the study in general: An association between a missense DCLRE1C variant and V-gene and J-gene trimming of TCR beta chains was found in a later genetic analysis and replicated in an independent cohort. A later analysis found that TCR association rates varied across HLA loci, with DRB1 alleles showing the most associated TCRs and HLA-C alleles the fewest. The authors suggested that the approach could potentially be extended to other disease states and immunological phenotypes. Correlated functional status among segregating V segments might be attributable to linkage disequilibrium, but an unknown experimental factor could not be ruled out. Presence/absence analyses assumed roughly uniform sequencing depth across donors, an assumption that may not hold. Seventeen rarely observed V segments, including chromosome 9 orphons, were excluded from the earlier analysis of almost 600 of the donors because counts were too low. A few of the identified cytomegalovirus-associated TCR beta chains were confirmed in vitro to be specific for cytomegalovirus antigens. In a later analysis, HLA-associated TCR beta chains were found to be more clonally expanded and to have lower generation probabilities than equally common non-associated chains. Most CMV-associated TCR beta chains appeared to be HLA-restricted in a later analysis, and the HLA associations seemed to be driven largely by CMV exposure. In this cohort, only TCR beta chains were sequenced, and detectable features were limited by the absence of alpha or paired-chain data. Most TCR sequences were seen in very few donors, while some public TCRs were found in many individuals. According to a later genetic analysis, donors in an Asian-associated ancestry cluster had fewer N-insertions in productive TCRs than the approximately 610-donor mean. The classifier was reported to diagnose cytomegalovirus status with high specificity and sensitivity in both the original cohort and the validation cohort. When HLA alleles, especially DR and DQ, strongly co-occurred, attributing TCR associations to individual alleles was difficult. A cluster of highly shared sequence variants was judged likely to represent a technical artifact of the sequencing pipeline. An earlier analysis of approximately 540 of the donors showed that most TCR beta V segments appeared in productive rearrangements either about 87% or about 30% of the time, which broadly matched IMGT annotations. A further reported finding was that TCR beta sequences accurately predicted the HLA-A and HLA-B alleles for most subjects in the first cohort. CMV serostatus was the only immune exposure information available for the cohort. A total of 150 to 200 TCR beta chains were listed by the study as associated with cytomegalovirus. Because some donors lacked HLA typing at each locus, the association tests relied only on the typed subset. In a later analysis, some 17,000 TCR beta sequences were associated with specific HLA alleles at a false discovery rate of 0.05. According to a later analysis, parvovirus B19, influenza, CMV and Epstein-Barr virus appeared linked to several top co-occurrence clusters.

Library generation was performed with the immunoSEQ multiplex PCR assay. The multiplex PCR relied on a mix of 60 forward primers for TCR Vbeta segments and 13 reverse primers for TCR Jbeta segments. A multiplex PCR assay on genomic DNA amplified the CDR3 region of rearranged TCR beta genes. On the Illumina HiSeq System, the amplified TCR beta libraries were sequenced as 87-base-pair reads. As for the original processing: A later analysis tallied around 82 million unique TCR beta chains across the 550 to 850 repertoires, and 10 million to 11 million of those chains were shared by two or more donors. A nearest-neighbor algorithm error-corrected the raw reads and collapsed the reads into unique sequences, merging closely related sequences to remove PCR and sequencing errors. To assign V, D and J gene segments, CDR3 sequences were aligned to IMGT reference sequences. For a sequence to be retained, a match of at least six nucleotides was required to both a V gene segment and a J gene segment. A rearrangement counted as productive if the CDR3 had no stop codons and remained in frame with V and J, and every other rearrangement counted as non-productive. CDR3 was defined according to IMGT convention as the region running from the second conserved V-encoded cysteine to the conserved J-encoded phenylalanine. The earlier analysis of 587 of the donors excluded sequences that lacked an unambiguous match to a single V gene segment. An earlier analysis of a few hundred of the donors called V segments functional above 56.7% productive rearrangements and segregating when the between-donor standard deviation exceeded 5%. To diagnose cytomegalovirus status from the catalog of TCR beta chain sequences, a statistical classification framework was built. A later analysis assigned V and J genes by comparing TCR nucleotide sequences with IMGT/GENE-DB human TR gene sequences. Using the TCRdist pipeline, a later analysis assigned CDR3 sequences along with most-parsimonious VDJ recombination scenarios. In a later analysis, each TCR beta chain was defined by its CDR3 amino acid sequence together with its V-gene family, and reads without a unique V-gene family were excluded. In a later analysis, 500 to 650 highly shared, low-generation-probability nucleotide sequences were removed to address suspected cross-contamination and a sequencing artifact. A later analysis calculated a clonal expansion index for each public chain from normalized within-repertoire ranks of inferred template counts. In a later analysis, generation probabilities were computed with a VDJ recombination model fitted to out-of-frame rearrangements, and the resulting probabilities were checked against IGoR. A later analysis scored TCR-TCR, TCR-HLA and TCR-CMV co-occurrence with hypergeometric tests, applying a repertoire-size bias correction to TCR pairs. To estimate false discovery rates, a later analysis permuted the HLA or CMV assignments 20 times. In a later analysis, co-occurring TCRs were grouped using DBSCAN, with TCRdist sequence similarity added in when clustering inside HLA-allele-positive subsets. Co-occurrence clustering excluded repertoires with fewer than 30,000 or more than 120,000 public chains, plus five with anomalous nucleotide sharing. Drawn from immuneACCESS, this table holds only the in-frame rearrangements with V and J called that TCRdb kept. Clones are partly lost; checked studies trace under half to an unresolved V gene and leave the rest unexplained. V, J and clone size are taken as reported in that table, and D and trimming were inferred from the DNA itself. The sample profile shows some 130,000 clones; roughly 70% of them were found once. 2.5% to 4% of the sample goes to the ten largest clones.

The sequenced sample consisted of PBMCs. The TCR sequence derives from a man aged 40-49 years in good health and CMV-seronegative.

The sequence in DNA is TGTGCCAGCAGGTGGACAGGATACAATGAGCAGTTCTTC. Its product reads: CASRWTGYNEQFF. The V and J segments used are TRBV2 and TRBJ2-1, with 7 central nucleotides matching TRBD1. V is cut back by 6 bases and J by 4 bases, with 3 bases in the junction unmatched. CDR1 SNHLY and CDR2 FYNNEI were looked up in the germline V gene. CDR3 length: 13 amino acids, cysteine to phenylalanine. Only the CDR3 DNA stays, 39 bases, in frame from base 1.